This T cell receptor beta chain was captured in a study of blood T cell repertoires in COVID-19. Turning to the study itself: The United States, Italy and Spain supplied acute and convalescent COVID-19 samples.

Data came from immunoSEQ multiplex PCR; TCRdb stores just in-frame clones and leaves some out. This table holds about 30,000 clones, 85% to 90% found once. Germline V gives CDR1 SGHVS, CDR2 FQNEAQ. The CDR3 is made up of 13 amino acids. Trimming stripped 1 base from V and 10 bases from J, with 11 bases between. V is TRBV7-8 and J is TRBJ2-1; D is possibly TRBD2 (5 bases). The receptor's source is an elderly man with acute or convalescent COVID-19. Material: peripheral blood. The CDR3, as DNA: TGTGCCAGCAGCTTAGAGAGGGCGCTGGAGCAGTTCTTC. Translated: CASSLERALEQFF. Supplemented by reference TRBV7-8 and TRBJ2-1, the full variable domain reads GAGVSQSPRYKVAKRGQDVALRCDPISGHVSLFWYQQALGQGPEFLTYFQNEAQLDKSGLPSDRFFAERPEGSVSTLKIQRTQQEDSAVYLCASSLERALEQFFGPGTRLTVL.